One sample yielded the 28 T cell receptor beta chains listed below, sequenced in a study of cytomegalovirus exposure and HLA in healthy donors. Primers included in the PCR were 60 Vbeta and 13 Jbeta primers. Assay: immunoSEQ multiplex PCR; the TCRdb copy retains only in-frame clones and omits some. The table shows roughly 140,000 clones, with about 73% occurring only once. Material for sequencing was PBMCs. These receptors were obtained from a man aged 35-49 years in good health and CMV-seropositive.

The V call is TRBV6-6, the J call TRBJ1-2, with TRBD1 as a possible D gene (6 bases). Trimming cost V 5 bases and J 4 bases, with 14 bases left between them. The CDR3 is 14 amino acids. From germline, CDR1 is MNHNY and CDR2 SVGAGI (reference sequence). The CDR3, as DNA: TGTGCCAGCAGTGACAGGACTGATTCCTATGGCTACACCTTC. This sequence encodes CASSDRTDSYGYTF.

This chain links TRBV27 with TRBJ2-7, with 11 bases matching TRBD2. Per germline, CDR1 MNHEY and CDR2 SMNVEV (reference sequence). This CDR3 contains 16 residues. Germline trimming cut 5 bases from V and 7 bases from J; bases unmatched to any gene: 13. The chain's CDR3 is CASSHALAGGPREQYF. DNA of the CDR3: TGTGCCAGCAGTCACGCCCTAGCGGGAGGCCCGAGGGAGCAGTACTTC.

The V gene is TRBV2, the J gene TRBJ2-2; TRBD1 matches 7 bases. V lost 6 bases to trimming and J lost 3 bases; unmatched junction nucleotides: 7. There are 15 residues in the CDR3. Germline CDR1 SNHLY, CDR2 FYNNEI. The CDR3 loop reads CASRRQGRYTGELFF. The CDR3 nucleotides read TGTGCCAGCAGGAGACAGGGTCGATACACCGGGGAGCTGTTTTTT.

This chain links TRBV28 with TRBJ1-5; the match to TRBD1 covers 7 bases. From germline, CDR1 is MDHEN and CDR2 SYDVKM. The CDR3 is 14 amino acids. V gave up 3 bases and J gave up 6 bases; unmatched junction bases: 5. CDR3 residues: CASSLRRGLQPQHF. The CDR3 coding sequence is TGTGCCAGCAGTTTGAGGAGGGGGCTTCAGCCCCAGCATTTT.

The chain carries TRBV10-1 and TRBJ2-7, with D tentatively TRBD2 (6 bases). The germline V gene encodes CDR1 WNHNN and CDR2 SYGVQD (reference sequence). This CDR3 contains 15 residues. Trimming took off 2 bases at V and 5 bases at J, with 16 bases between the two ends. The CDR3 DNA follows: TGCGCCAGCAGTGAGGGGTTAGCGGACAACCACGAGCAGTACTTC. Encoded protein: CASSEGLADNHEQYF.

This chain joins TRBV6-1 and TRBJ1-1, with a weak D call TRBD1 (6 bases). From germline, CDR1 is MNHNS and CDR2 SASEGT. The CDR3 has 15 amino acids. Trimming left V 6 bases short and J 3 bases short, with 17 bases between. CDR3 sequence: CASRYREGKDTEAFF. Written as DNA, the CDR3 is TGTGCCAGCAGATACAGGGAGGGGAAGGACACTGAAGCTTTCTTT.

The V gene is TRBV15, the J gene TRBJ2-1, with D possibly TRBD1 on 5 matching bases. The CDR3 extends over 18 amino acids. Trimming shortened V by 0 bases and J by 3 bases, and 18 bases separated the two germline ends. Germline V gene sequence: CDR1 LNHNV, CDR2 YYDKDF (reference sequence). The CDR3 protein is CATSRDPAHGQGYNEQFF. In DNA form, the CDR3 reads TGTGCCACCAGCAGAGATCCGGCCCATGGCCAGGGCTACAATGAGCAGTTCTTC.

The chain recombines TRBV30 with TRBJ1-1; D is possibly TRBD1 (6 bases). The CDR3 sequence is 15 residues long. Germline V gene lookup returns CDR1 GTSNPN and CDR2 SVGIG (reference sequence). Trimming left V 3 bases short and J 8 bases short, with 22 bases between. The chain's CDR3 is CAWRRGGRLDGEAFF. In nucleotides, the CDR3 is TGTGCCTGGAGAAGGGGGGGAAGATTGGATGGCGAAGCTTTCTTT.

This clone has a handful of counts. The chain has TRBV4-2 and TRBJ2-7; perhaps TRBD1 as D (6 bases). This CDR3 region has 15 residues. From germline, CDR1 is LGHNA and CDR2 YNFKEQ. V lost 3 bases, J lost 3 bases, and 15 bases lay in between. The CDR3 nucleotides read TGTGCCAGCAGCCAGGATGGGGCACAGGGCTACGAGCAGTACTTC. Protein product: CASSQDGAQGYEQYF.

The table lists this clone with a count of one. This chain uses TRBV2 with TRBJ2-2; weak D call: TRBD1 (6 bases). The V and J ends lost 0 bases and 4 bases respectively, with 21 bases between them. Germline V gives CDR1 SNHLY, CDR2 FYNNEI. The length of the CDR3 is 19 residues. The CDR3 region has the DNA TGTGCCAGCAGTGAAGCGCTTCACAGGGCCGAGTGGGTCACCGGGGAGCTGTTTTTT. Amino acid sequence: CASSEALHRAEWVTGELFF.

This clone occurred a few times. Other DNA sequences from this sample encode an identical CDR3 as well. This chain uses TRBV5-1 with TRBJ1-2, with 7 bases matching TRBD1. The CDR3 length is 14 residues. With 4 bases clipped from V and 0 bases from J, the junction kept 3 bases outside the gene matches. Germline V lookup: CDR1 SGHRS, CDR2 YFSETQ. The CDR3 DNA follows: TGCGCCAGCAGCCTGGGACAGTCTAACTATGGCTACACCTTC. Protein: CASSLGQSNYGYTF. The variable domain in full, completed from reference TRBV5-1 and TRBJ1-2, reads KAGVTQTPRYLIKTRGQQVTLSCSPISGHRSVSWYQQTPGQGLQFLFEYFSETQRNKGNFPGRFSGRQFSNSRSEMNVSTLELGDSALYLCASSLGQSNYGYTFGSGTRLTVV.

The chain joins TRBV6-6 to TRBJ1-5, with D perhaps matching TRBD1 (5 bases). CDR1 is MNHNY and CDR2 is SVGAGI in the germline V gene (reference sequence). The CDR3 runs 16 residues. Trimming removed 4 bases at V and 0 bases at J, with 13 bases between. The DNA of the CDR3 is TGTGCCAGCAGTTCCGGACAACGCGGTAGCAATCAGCCCCAGCATTTT. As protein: CASSSGQRGSNQPQHF.

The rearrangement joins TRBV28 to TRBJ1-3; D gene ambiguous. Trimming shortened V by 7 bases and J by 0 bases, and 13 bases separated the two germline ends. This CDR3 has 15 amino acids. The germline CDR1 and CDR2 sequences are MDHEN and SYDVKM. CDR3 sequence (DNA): TGTGCCAGCACCGACTGGACTCACTCTGGAAACACCATATATTTT. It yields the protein CASTDWTHSGNTIYF.

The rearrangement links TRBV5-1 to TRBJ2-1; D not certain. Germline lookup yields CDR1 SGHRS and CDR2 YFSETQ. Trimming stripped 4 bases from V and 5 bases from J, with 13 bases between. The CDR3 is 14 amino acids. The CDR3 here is CASSPGDPHNEQFF. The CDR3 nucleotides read TGCGCCAGCAGCCCCGGAGATCCTCACAATGAGCAGTTCTTC.

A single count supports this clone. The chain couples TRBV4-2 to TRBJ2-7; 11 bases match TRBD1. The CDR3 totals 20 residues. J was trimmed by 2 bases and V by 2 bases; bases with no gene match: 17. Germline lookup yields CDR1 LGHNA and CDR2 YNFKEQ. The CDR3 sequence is CASSQYTGTGGKRSAYEQYF. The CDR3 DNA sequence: TGTGCCAGCAGCCAATACACCGGGACAGGGGGTAAGAGGAGTGCCTACGAGCAGTACTTC.

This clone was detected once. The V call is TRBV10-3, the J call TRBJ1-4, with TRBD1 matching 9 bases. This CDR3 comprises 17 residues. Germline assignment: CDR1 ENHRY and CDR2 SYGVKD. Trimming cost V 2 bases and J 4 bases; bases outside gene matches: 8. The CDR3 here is CAISEEAWGQGNEKLFF. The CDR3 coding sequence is TGTGCCATCAGTGAGGAGGCGTGGGGACAGGGTAATGAAAAACTGTTTTTT.

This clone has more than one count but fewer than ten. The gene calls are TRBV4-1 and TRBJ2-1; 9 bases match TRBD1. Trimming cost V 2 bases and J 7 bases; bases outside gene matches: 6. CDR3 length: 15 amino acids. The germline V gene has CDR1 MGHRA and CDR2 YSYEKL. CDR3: CASSQWTGAINEQFF. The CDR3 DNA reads TGCGCCAGCAGCCAATGGACAGGGGCGATTAATGAGCAGTTCTTC.

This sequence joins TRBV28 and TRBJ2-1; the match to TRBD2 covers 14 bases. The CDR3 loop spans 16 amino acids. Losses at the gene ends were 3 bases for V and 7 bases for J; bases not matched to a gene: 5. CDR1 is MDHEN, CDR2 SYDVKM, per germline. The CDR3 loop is CASSLLRTSGRNEQFF. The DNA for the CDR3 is TGTGCCAGCAGTTTGCTCCGGACTAGCGGGAGGAATGAGCAGTTCTTC.

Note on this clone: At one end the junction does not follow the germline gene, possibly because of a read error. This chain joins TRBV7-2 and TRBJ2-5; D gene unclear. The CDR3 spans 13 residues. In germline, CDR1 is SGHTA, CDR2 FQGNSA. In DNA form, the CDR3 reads TGTGCCAGCACCTTAGGTCTTAGAGAGACCCAGTACTTC. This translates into CASTLGLRETQYF.

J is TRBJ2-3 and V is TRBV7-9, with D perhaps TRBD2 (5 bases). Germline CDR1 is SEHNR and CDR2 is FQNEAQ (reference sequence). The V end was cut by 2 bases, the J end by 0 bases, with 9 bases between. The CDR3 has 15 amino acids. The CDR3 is CASSLIGGSTDTQYF. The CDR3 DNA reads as TGTGCCAGCAGCTTAATAGGCGGGAGCACAGATACGCAGTATTTT. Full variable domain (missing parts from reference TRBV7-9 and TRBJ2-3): DTGVSQNPRHKITKRGQNVTFRCDPISEHNRLYWYRQTLGQGPEFLTYFQNEAQLEKSRLLSDRFSAERPKGSFSTLEIQRTEQGDSAMYLCASSLIGGSTDTQYFGPGTRLTVL.

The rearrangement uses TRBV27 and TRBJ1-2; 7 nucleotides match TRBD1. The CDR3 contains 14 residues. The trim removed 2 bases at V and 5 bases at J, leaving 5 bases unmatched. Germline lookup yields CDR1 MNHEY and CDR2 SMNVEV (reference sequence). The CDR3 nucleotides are TGTGCCAGCAGTTTAAGCAGGGGGATTTATGGCTACACCTTC. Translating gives CASSLSRGIYGYTF.

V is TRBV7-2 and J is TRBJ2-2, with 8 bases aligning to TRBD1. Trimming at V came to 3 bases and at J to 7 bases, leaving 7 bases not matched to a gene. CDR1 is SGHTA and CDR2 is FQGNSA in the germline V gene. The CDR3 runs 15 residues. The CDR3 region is CASSFQPGGGGELFF. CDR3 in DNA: TGTGCCAGCAGCTTCCAGCCAGGGGGCGGCGGGGAGCTGTTTTTT.

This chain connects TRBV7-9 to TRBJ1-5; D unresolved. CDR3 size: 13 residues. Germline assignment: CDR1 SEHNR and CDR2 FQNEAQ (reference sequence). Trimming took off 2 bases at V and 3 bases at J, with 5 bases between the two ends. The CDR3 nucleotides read TGTGCCAGCAGCTTAACGGTCAATCAGCCCCAGCATTTT. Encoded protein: CASSLTVNQPQHF.

CDR3 loop: CASSQPGQGASEQYF. DNA for the CDR3: TGTGCCAGCAGCCAACCGGGACAGGGGGCCTCCGAGCAGTACTTC. The V and J genes are TRBV7-9 and TRBJ2-7, with 12 bases fitting TRBD1. V lost 5 bases, J lost 6 bases, and 8 bases stayed unmatched. The CDR3 loop spans 15 amino acids. The germline CDR1 and CDR2 sequences are SEHNR and FQNEAQ (reference sequence).

CDR3 nucleotides: TGCAGCTCGGTAGTGGGGGCGCTGGAGACCCAGTACTTC. This encodes CSSVVGALETQYF. The chain carries TRBV29-1 and TRBJ2-5; TRBD1 is a possible D gene (6 bases). V was trimmed by 8 bases and J by 5 bases, leaving 18 bases between them. From germline, CDR1 is SQVTM and CDR2 ANQGSEA. The CDR3 runs 13 residues.

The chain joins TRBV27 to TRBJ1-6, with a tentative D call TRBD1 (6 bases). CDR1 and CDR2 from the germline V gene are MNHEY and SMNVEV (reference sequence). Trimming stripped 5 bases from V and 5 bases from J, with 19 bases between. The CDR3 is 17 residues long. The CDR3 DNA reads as TGTGCCAGCAGTAGACACGCCAGGGGTGTGAATAATTCACCCCTCCACTTT. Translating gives CASSRHARGVNNSPLHF.

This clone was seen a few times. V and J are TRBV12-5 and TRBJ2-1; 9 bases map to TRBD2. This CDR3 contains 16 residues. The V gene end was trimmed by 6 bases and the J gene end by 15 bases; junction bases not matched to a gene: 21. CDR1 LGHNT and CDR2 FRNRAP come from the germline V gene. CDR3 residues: CASGSLGGLAGIPLFF. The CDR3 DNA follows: TGTGCTAGTGGCTCCCTGGGGGGGCTAGCGGGGATACCGCTGTTCTTC.

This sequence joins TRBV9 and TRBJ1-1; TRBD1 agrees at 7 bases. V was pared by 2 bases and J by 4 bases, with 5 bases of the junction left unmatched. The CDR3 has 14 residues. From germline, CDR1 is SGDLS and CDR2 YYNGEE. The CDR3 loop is CASSVRQGGTEAFF. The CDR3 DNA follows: TGTGCCAGCAGCGTGAGACAGGGTGGCACTGAAGCTTTCTTT.